This T cell receptor beta chain was recorded in a study of cytomegalovirus exposure and HLA in healthy donors. Findings and limits, study-wide: Accurate prediction of most subjects' HLA-A and HLA-B alleles from TCR beta sequences was reported. Sequencing likely caused a cluster of highly shared sequence variants.

PCR primers comprised 60 Vbeta and 13 Jbeta primers. The table came from immunoSEQ multiplex PCR; TCRdb's copy has only in-frame clones and leaves some out. The sample spans 200,000 to 250,000 clones; the ten largest clones claim around 0.95%. Regarding this clone: The antigen remains undetermined.

From germline, CDR1 is ENHRY and CDR2 SYGVKD. V dropped 6 bases and J dropped 0; count of bases not matched to a gene: 6. This CDR3 has 17 amino acids. The TCR originated in a woman aged 25 to 45 in good health and CMV-seropositive. V usage is TRBV10-3 and J usage is TRBJ2-6; 9 bases map to TRBD1. Sequencing was carried out using PBMCs. CDR3 bases: TGTGCCATCAGGCCGGGACAGGGTCCCTCTGGGGCCAACGTCCTGACTTTC. It yields the protein CAIRPGQGPSGANVLTF.